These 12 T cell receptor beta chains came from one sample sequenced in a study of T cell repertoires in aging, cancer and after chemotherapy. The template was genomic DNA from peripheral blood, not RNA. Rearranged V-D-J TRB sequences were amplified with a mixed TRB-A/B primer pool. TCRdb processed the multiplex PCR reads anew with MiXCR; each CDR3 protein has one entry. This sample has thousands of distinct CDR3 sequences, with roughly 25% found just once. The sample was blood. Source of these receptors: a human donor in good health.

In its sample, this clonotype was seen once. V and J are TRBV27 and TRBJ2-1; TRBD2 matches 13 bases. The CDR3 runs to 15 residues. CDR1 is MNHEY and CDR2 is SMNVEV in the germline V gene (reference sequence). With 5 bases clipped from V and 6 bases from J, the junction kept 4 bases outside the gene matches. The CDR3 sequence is CASSKLAGGPNEQFF. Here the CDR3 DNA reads TGTGCCAGCAGTAAACTAGCGGGAGGGCCCAATGAGCAGTTCTTC.

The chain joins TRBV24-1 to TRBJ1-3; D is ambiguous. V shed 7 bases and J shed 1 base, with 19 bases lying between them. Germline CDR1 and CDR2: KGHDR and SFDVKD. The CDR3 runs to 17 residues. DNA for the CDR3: TGTGCCACCAGAAAAGGGTCTACAAGGAGTTCTGGAAACACCATATATTTT. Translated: CATRKGSTRSSGNTIYF.

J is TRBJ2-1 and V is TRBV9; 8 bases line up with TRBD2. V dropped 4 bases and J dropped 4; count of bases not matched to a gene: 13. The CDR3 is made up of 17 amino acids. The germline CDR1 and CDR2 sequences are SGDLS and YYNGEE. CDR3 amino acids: CASSRRGAGDQYNEQFF. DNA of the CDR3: TGTGCCAGCAGCCGCCGGGGAGCGGGAGATCAATACAATGAGCAGTTCTTC.

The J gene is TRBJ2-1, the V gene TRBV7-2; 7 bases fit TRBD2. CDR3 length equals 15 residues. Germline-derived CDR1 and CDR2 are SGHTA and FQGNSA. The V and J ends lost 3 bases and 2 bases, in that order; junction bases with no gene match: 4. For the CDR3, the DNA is TGTGCCAGCAGCTTGGCTAGCGGTACCTACAATGAGCAGTTCTTC. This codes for CASSLASGTYNEQFF.

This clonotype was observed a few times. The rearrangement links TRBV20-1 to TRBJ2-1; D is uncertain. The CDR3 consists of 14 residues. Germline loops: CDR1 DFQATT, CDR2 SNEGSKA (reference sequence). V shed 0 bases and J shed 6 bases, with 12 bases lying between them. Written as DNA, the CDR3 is TGCAGTGCTAGAGATCAGACCATTTTCAATGAGCAGTTCTTC. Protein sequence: CSARDQTIFNEQFF.

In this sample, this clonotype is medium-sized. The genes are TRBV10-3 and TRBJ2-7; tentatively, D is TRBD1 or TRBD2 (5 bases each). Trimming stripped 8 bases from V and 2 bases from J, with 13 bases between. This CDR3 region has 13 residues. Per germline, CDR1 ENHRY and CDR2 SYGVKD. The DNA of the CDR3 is TGTGCCATCGGGCCGGGACCAGCCTACGAGCAGTACTTC. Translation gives CAIGPGPAYEQYF.

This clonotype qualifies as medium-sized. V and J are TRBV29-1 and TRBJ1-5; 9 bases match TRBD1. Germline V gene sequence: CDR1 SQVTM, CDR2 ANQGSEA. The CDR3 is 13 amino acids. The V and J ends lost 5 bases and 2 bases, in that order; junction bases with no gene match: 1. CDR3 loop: CSVWDRGNQPQHF. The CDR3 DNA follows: TGCAGCGTTTGGGACAGGGGCAATCAGCCCCAGCATTTT.

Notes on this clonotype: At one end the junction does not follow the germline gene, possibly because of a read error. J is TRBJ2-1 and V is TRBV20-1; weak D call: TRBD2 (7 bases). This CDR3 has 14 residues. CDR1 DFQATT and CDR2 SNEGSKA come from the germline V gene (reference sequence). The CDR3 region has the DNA TGCAGTGCTAGAGGGGAGGGGGACTACAGTGAGCAGTTCTTC. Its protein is CSARGEGDYSEQFF.

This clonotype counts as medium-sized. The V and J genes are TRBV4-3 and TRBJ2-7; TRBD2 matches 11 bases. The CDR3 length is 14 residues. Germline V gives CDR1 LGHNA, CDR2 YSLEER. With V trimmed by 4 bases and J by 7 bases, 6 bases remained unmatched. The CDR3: CASSPSGRRGEQYF. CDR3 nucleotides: TGCGCCAGCAGCCCTAGCGGGAGGCGGGGTGAGCAGTACTTC.

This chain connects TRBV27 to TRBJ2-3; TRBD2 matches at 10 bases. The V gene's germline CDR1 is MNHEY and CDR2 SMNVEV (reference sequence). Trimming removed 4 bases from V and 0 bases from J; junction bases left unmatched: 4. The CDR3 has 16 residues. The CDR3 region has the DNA TGTGCCAGCAGTTGGAGCGGGAGGGCTAGCACAGATACGCAGTATTTT. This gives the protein CASSWSGRASTDTQYF.

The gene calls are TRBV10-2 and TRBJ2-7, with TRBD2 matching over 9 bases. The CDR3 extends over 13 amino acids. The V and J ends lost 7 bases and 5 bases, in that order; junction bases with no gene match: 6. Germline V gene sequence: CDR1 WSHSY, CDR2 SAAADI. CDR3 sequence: CASKLAGVDEQYF. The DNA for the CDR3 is TGCGCCAGCAAATTAGCGGGAGTGGACGAGCAGTACTTC.

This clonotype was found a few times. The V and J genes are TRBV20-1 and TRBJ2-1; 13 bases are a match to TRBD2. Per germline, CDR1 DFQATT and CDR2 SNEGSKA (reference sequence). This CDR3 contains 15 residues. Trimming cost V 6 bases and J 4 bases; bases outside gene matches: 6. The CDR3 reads CSAHPLAGGYNEQFF. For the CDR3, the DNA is TGCAGTGCCCACCCACTAGCGGGAGGGTACAATGAGCAGTTCTTC.